This TCR beta chain comes out of a study of blood T cell repertoires in COVID-19. For the study at large: Donors in the United States, Italy and Spain gave samples during acute or convalescent COVID-19.

Profiled with immunoSEQ multiplex PCR; TCRdb holds only in-frame clones, not every one. The data show about 170,000 clones, roughly 91% seen once. Germline loops: CDR1 SGHVS, CDR2 FQNEAQ. Losses at the gene ends were 6 bases for V and 1 base for J; bases not matched to a gene: 6. This CDR3 comprises 15 residues. The chain employs TRBV7-8 and TRBJ2-1; 7 bases are a match to TRBD2. The source is a man aged 50 to 60 who had recovered from COVID-19. The sample taken for sequencing was peripheral blood. This CDR3 is CASSRREGSYNEQFF. CDR3 nucleotide sequence: TGTGCCAGCAGTCGGAGGGAGGGATCCTACAATGAGCAGTTCTTC.